The entry below describes one T cell receptor (beta chain). This CDR3 contains 17 residues. CDR1 and CDR2 (germline): KGHSH, LQKENI. V gave up 3 bases and J gave up 3 bases; unmatched junction bases: 12. All donors were Caucasian adults living in Nashville, Tennessee. For sorted subsets, approximately 0.2 ug DNA per replicate equaled about 30,000 T cell genomes. TCRdb's copy holds only in-frame clones and misses some; the assay was immunoSEQ multiplex PCR. The sample has some 2.1 million clones, 90% to 95% seen once. The data belong to a study of shared clonotypes between healthy human individuals. The clonotype originates from a young man in good health. This rearrangement joins TRBV18 to TRBJ2-5; TRBD1 matches 8 bases. Sequencing input: naive CD4+ T cells sorted from blood. Noted subset: CD45RA+ positively selected. CDR3 residues: CASSPQQTGASKETQYF. The CDR3 coding sequence is TGTGCCAGCTCACCGCAGCAGACAGGGGCGTCCAAAGAGACCCAGTACTTC.